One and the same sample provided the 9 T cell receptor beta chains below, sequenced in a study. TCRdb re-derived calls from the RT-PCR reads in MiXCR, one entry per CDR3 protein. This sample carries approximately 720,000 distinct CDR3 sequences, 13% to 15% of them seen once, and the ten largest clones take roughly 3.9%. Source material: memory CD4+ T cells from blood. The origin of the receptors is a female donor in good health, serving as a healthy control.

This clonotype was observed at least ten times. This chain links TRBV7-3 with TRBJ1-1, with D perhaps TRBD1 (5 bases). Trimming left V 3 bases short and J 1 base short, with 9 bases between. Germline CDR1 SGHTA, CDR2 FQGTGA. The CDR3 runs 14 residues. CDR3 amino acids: CASSFSGPNTEAFF. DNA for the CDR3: TGTGCCAGCAGCTTCTCGGGACCGAACACTGAAGCTTTCTTT.

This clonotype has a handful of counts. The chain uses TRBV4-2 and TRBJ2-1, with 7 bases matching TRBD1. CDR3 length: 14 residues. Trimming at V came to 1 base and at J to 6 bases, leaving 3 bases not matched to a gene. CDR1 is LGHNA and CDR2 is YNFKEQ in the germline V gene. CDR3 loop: CASSQGNRGNEQFF. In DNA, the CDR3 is TGTGCCAGCAGCCAAGGAAACAGGGGCAATGAGCAGTTCTTC.

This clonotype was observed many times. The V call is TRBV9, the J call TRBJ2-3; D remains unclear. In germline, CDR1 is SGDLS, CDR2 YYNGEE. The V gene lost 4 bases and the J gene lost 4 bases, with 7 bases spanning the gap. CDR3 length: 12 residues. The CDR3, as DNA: TGTGCCAGCAGCTTCCCCGCAGATACGCAGTATTTT. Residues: CASSFPADTQYF.

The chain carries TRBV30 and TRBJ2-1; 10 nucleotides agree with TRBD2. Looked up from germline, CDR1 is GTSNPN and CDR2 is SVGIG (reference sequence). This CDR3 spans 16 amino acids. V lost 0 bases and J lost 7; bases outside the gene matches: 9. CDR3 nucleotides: TGTGCCTGGAGTGTATTGTCTAGCGGGAGTCGAAATGAGCAGTTCTTC. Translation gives CAWSVLSSGSRNEQFF.

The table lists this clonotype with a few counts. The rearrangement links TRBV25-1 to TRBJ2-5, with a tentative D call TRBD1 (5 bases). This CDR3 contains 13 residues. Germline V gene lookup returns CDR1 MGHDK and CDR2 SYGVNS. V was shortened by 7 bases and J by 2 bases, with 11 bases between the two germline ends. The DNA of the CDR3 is TGTGCCAGCACCACAGGAAAACAAGAGACCCAGTACTTC. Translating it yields CASTTGKQETQYF. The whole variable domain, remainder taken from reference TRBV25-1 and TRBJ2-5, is EADIYQTPRYLVIGTGKKITLECSQTMGHDKMYWYQQDPGMELHLIHYSYGVNSTEKGDLSSESTVSRIRTEHFPLTLESARPSHTSQYLCASTTGKQETQYFGPGTRLLVL.

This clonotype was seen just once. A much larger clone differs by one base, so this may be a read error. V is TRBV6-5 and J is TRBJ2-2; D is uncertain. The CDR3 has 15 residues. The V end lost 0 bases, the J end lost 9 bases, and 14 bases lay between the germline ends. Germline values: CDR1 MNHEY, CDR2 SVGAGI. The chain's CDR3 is CASSYSTTGLRELFF. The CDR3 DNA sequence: TGTGCCAGCAGTTACTCGACGACCGGCCTTCGGGAGCTGTTTTTT.

CDR3 amino acids: CSARDSGSSSYNSPLHF. The CDR3 DNA follows: TGCAGTGCTAGGGACTCGGGCTCTAGCTCCTATAATTCACCCCTCCACTTT. This sequence joins TRBV20-1 and TRBJ1-6; no clear D. The CDR3 is 17 residues long. V gave up 3 bases and J gave up 0 bases, with 15 bases separating them. CDR1 and CDR2 (germline): DFQATT, SNEGSKA (reference sequence).

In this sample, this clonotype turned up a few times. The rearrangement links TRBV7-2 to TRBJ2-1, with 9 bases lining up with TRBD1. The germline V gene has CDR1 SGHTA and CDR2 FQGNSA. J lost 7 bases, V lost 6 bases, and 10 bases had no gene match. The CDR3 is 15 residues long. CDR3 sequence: CASSYAGTGINEQFF. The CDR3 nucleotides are TGTGCCAGCAGTTACGCCGGGACAGGGATTAATGAGCAGTTCTTC.

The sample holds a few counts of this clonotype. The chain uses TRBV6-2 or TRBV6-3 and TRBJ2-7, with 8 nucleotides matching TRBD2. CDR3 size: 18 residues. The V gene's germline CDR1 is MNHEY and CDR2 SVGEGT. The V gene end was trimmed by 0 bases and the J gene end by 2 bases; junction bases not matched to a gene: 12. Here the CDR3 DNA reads TGTGCCAGCAGTTACTCGGGACTAGGCCGCGGAAGTACCTACGAGCAGTACTTC. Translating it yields CASSYSGLGRGSTYEQYF.